The TCR beta chain under discussion was sequenced for a study of blood T cell repertoires in COVID-19. Study-wide context: Sources were T cells, B-cell-depleted T cells, or PBMCs; the material itself was cDNA or gDNA.

As originally analysed: How many nucleated cells were present was estimated from reference gene primer amplification. The protocol was immunoSEQ multiplex PCR, while the TCRdb copy is restricted to in-frame clones and leaves out a portion. The D gene and trimming were derived from the DNA, and the V and J assignments and clone size from that table. The sample records 250,000 to 350,000 clones, 80% to 90% being singletons. Patients of the Seattle cohort, enrolled during active infection, were followed longitudinally. This receptor was obtained from a woman in her 50s with COVID-19, enrolled during active disease. The sequenced sample was peripheral blood.

CDR3 nucleotide sequence: TGTGCCAGCAGAGCCTGGGACAGGGTATCTGGAAACACCATATATTTT. Translation: CASRAWDRVSGNTIYF. The chain joins TRBV3-1 (or the pseudogene TRBV3-2) to TRBJ1-3; 9 bases are a match to TRBD1. With 6 bases clipped from V and 1 base from J, the junction kept 7 bases outside the gene matches. The CDR3 has 16 residues. Germline V lookup: CDR1 LGHDT, CDR2 YNNKEL (reference sequence).